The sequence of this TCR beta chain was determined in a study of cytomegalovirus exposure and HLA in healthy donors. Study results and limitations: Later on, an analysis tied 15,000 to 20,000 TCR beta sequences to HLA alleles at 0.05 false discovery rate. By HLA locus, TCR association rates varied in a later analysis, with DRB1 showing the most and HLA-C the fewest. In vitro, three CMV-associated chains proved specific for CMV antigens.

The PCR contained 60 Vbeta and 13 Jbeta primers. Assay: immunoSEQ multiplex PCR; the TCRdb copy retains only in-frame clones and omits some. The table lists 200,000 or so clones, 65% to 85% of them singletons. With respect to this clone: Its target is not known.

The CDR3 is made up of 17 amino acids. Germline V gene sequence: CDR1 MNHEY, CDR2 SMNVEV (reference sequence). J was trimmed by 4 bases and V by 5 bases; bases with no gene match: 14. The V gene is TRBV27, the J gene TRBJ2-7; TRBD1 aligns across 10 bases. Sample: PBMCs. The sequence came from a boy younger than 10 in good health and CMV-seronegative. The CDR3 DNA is TGTGCCAGCAGTCCGACCGACCCGGGACAGGGGATATACGAGCAGTACTTC. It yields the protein CASSPTDPGQGIYEQYF.